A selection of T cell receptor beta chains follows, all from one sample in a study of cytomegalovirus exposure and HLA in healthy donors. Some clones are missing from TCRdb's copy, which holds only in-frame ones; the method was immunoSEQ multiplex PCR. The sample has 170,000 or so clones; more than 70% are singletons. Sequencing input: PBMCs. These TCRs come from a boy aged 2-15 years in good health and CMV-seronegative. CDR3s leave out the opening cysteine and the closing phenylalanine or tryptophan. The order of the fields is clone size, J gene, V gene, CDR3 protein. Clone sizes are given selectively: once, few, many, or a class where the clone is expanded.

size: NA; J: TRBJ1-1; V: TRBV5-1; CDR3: ASSLGGGVGDTEAF
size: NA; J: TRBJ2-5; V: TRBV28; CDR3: ASSVRTAFQETQY
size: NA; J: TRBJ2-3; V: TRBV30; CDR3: AWGRGDTQY
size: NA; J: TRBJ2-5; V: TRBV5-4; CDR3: ASSWGSGSYQETQY
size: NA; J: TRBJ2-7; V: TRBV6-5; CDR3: ASSYGPASRYEQY
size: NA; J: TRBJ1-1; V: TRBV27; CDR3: ASSLQTTEAF
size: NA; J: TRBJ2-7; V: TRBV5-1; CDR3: ASSLRSTVYEQY
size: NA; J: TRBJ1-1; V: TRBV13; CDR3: ASSSMTRPAEAF
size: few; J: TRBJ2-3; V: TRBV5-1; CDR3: ASSFRADTQY
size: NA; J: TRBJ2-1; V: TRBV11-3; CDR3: ASSSQRAGTNLGNEQF
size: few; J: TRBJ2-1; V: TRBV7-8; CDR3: ASSSRGVAGGYNEQF
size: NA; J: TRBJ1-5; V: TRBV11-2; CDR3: ASSLDKGQGVQPQH
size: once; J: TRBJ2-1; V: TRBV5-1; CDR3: ASSTRTSAYNEQF
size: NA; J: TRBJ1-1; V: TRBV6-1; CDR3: ASSEVSVNTEAF
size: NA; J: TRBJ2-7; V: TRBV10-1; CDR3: ASSDGGVSYEQY
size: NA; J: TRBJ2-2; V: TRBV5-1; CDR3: ASSFVGLAVPGSTGELF
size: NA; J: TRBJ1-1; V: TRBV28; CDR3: ASLTQGGTEAF
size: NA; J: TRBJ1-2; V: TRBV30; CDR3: AWSPPGQIYGYT
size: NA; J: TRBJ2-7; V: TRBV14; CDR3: ASRRASDGWEQY
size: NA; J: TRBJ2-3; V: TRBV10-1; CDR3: ASSDRGLAGEGY
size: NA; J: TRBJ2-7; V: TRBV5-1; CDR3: ASSSTRGSGRFNEQY
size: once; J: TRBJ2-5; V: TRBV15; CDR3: ATSRDLRISKETQY
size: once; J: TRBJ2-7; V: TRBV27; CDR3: ASRTRWRDRVDEQY
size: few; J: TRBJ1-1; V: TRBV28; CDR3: ASSNGQGGTEAF
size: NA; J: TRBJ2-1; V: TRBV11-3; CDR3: ASSFYHSYNEQF
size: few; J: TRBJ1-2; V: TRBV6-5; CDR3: ASSYLGESYGYT
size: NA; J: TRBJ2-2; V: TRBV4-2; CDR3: ASSQEQRGNTGELF
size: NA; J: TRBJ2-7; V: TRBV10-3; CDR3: AISSLAEGLEQY
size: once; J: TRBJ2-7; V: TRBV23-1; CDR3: ASSQPGTSMGESSYEQY
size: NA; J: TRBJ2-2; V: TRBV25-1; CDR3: ASSVPGAGGTGELF
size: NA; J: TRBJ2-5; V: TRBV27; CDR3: ASSSMTGTETQY
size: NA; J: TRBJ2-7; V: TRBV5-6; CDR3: ASSLTGTSAYEQY
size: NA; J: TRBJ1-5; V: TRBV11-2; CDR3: ASSFQGLGQPQH